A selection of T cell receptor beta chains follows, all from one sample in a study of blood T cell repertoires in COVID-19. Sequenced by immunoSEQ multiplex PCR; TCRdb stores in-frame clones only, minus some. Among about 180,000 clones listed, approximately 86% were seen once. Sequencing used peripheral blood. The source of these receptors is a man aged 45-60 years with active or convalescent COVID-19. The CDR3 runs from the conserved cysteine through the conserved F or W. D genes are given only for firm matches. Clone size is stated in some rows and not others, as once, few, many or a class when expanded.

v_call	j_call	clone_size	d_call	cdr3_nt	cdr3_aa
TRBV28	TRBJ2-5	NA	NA	TGTGCCAGCAGTTTTAAAGGCAGGGGACGCGACCAAGAGACCCAGTACTTC	CASSFKGRGRDQETQYF
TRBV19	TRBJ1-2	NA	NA	TGTGCCAGTAGTATGATCACAGGGTTGAACTATGGCTACACCTTC	CASSMITGLNYGYTF
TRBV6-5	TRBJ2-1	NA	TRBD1	TGTGCCAGCAGTTACTCGAAGAGGACAGGCTACAATGAGCAGTTCTTC	CASSYSKRTGYNEQFF
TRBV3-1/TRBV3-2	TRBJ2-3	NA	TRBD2	TGTGCCAGCAGCCACGGGACTAGCGGGAGATGGAATGTGGATACGCAGTATTTT	CASSHGTSGRWNVDTQYF
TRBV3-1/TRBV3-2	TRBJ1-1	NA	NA	TGTGCCAGCAGCCGGAGAGGGTGGAACACTGAAGCTTTCTTT	CASSRRGWNTEAFF
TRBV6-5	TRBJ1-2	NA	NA	TGTGCCAGCAGCAACAACCCCGGGACTTATGGCTACACCTTC	CASSNNPGTYGYTF
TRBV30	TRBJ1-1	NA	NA	TGTGCCTGGAGTGTCACCAGGGGTTCTGAAGCTTTCTTT	CAWSVTRGSEAFF
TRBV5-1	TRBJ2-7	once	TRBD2	TGCGCCAGCAGCTTGTCTAGCGGGGGGACACCCTACGAGCAGTACTTC	CASSLSSGGTPYEQYF
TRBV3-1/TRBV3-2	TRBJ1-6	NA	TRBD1	TGTGCCAGCAGCTCTCGGACAGGGTCGGATTCACCCCTCCACTTT	CASSSRTGSDSPLHF
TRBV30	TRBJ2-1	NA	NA	TGTGCCTGGAGTGTAAATTTGCCTAAAAAGGAGCAGTTCTTC	CAWSVNLPKKEQFF
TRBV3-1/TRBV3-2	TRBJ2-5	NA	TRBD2	TGTGCCAGCAGCCATCGTTTAGCGGGGTACCAAGAGACCCAGTACTTC	CASSHRLAGYQETQYF
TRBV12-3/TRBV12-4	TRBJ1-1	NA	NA	TGTGCCAGCAGTGACACTGCCAACACTGAAGCTTTCTTT	CASSDTANTEAFF
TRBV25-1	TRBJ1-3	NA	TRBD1	TGTGCCAGCAGTCCGAGGACAGGGGGGTCCTCTGGAAACACCATATATTTT	CASSPRTGGSSGNTIYF
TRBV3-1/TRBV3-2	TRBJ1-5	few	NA	TGTGCCAGCAGCCAAGCGGGGGGATCCAATCAGCCCCAGCATTTT	CASSQAGGSNQPQHF
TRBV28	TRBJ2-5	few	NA	TGTGCCAGCAGTTTACCACAAGAGACCCAGTACTTC	CASSLPQETQYF
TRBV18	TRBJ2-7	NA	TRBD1	TGTGCCAGCTCACCCCCGTGGACAGGGACCTACGAGCAGTACTTC	CASSPPWTGTYEQYF
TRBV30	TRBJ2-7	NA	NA	TGTGCCTGGAATTCTGACAACAAGGACGAGCAGTACTTC	CAWNSDNKDEQYF
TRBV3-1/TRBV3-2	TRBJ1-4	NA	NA	TGTGCCAGCAGCCAAGGGGGGGGACCTAATGAAAAACTGTTTTTT	CASSQGGGPNEKLFF
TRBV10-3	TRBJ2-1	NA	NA	TGTGCCATCAGTGGACTAGTTGTCGGCTCCTACAATGAGCAGTTCTTC	CAISGLVVGSYNEQFF
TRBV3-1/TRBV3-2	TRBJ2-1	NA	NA	TGTGCCAGCAGCCAAGAGGGACTCCTCAATGAGCAGTTCTTC	CASSQEGLLNEQFF
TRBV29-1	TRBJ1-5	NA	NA	TGCAGCGTTCGGGAGGGATATAGCAATCAGCCCCAGCATTTT	CSVREGYSNQPQHF
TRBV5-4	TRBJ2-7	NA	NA	TGTGCCAGCAGCTTGGAAGCGGTCGCATCCTACGAGCAGTACTTC	CASSLEAVASYEQYF
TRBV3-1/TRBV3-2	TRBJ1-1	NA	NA	TGTGCCAGCAGCCAAGTAGTAGGAGATGAAGCTTTCTTT	CASSQVVGDEAFF
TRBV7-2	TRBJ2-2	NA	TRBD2	TGTGCCAGCAGCCCGACTCGGGGGGGCGCGAACACCGGGGAGCTGTTTTTT	CASSPTRGGANTGELFF
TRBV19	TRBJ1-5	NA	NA	TGTGCCAGTACCCCATGGACAAGCTCCAATCAGCCCCAGCATTTT	CASTPWTSSNQPQHF
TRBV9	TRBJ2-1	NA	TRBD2	TGTGCCAGCAGCTCCCTAGCGGGGAGCTCCTACAATGAGCAGTTCTTC	CASSSLAGSSYNEQFF
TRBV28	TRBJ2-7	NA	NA	TGTGCCAGCAGTGCCTCAATAACAGGGTACTACGAGCAGTACTTC	CASSASITGYYEQYF
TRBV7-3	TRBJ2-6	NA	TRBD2	TGTGCCAGCAGCCCTCCGGGGGGGACTGGGGCCAACGTCCTGACTTTC	CASSPPGGTGANVLTF
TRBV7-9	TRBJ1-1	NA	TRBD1	TGTGCCAGCAGCCCACTTGAGGCGACAGGGGACTTCACTGAAGCTTTCTTT	CASSPLEATGDFTEAFF
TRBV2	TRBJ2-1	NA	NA	TGTGCCAGCAGTGAAGCTAGTTTCAATGAGCAGTTCTTC	CASSEASFNEQFF
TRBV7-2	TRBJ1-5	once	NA	TGTGCCAGCAGCCTGGACACACTTAATCAGCCCCAGCATTTT	CASSLDTLNQPQHF
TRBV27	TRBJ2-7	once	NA	TGTGCCAGCAGTTGGACAACAGGTTCCTACGAGCAGTACTTC	CASSWTTGSYEQYF
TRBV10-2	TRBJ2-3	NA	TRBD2	TGCGCCACCCGAAGCGGGAGTAAGTCCACGCAGTATTTT	CATRSGSKSTQYF
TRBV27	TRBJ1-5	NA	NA	TGTGCCAGCAGTTCGATCCGGAGGAATCAGCCCCAGCATTTT	CASSSIRRNQPQHF
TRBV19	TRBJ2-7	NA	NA	TGTGCCAGTAGCCCAGGAGGGATTGGATCCTACGAGCAGTACTTC	CASSPGGIGSYEQYF
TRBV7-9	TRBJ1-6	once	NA	TGTGCCAGCAGCTTACGGAGCTCGGGTGATTCACCCCTCCACTTT	CASSLRSSGDSPLHF
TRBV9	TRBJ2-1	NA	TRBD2	TGTGCCAGCAGCGTAGCCCTACTAGCGGGAGAGGGTGTTGAGCAGTTCTTC	CASSVALLAGEGVEQFF
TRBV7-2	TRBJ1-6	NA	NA	TGTGCCAGCAGTAGCGGTAATAATTCACCCCTCCACTTT	CASSSGNNSPLHF
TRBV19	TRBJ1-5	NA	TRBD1	TGTGCCAGTAGTACATTGGAGGGCAGGGGGCACCAGCCCCAGCATTTT	CASSTLEGRGHQPQHF
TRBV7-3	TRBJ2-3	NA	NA	TGTGCCAGCAGCTTAAAACCGCGGGACAGTAGCACAGATACGCAGTATTTT	CASSLKPRDSSTDTQYF
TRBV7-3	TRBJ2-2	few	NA	TGTGCCAGCAGCCCAAGTGGGGGCCCCGGGGAGCTGTTTTTT	CASSPSGGPGELFF
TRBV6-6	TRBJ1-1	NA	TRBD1	TGTGCCAGCAGCGCCGGGACAGAAAACACTGAAGCTTTCTTT	CASSAGTENTEAFF
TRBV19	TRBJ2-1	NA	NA	TGTGCCAGTAGTCCCACCGACAGGTACAATGAGCAGTTCTTC	CASSPTDRYNEQFF
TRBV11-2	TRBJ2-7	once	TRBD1	TGTGCCAGCAGCCTTGGGACAGGGGCCTACGAGCAGTACTTC	CASSLGTGAYEQYF
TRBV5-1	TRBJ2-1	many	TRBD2	TGCGCCAGCAGCCCGGGAGCGGGAGTGGAGCAGTTCTTC	CASSPGAGVEQFF
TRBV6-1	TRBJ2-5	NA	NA	TGTGCCAGCACTGAAAACGGTCGGGAGACCCAGTACTTC	CASTENGRETQYF